This TCR beta chain was observed in a study of cytomegalovirus exposure and HLA in healthy donors. Study at large: In an early release, HLA-typed donors contributed some 82 million unique TCR sequences.

As for this clone: Its antigen is unknown.

13 Jbeta primers and 60 Vbeta primers were used for the PCR. Method: immunoSEQ multiplex PCR; TCRdb's copy keeps in-frame clones and lacks some. This sample has 160,000 or so clones, with roughly 80% found just once. Study-level results: On later analysis, the bulk of CMV-associated TCR beta chains appeared to be HLA-restricted.

V shed 3 bases and J 0 bases; nucleotides not matched to a gene: 3. This CDR3 region has 15 residues. Per germline, CDR1 LNHDA and CDR2 SQIVND (reference sequence). The rearrangement links TRBV19 to TRBJ2-7; 9 bases are a match to TRBD1. The clonotype was recovered from a female donor in good health and CMV-seronegative. Material for sequencing was PBMCs. The CDR3 DNA sequence: TGTGCCAGTAGTATCGGACAGGGGAGCTCCTACGAGCAGTACTTC. It is translated as CASSIGQGSSYEQYF.